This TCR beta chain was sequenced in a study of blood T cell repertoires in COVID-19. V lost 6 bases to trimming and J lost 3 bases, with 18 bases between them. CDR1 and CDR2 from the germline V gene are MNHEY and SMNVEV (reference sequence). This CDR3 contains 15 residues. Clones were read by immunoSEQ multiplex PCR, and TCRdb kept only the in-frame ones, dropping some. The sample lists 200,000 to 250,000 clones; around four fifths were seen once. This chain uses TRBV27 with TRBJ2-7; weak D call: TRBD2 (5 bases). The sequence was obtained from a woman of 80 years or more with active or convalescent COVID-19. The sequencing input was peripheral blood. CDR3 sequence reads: CASRGHLALYYEQYF. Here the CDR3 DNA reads TGTGCCAGCAGGGGTCATCTAGCCCTCTACTACGAGCAGTACTTC.